The 31 T cell receptor beta chains given below trace back to one sample, sequenced in a study of CD8 T cells in ankylosing spondylitis. One entry per CDR3 protein, called by TCRdb with MiXCR from the 5' RACE reads. The sample contains fewer than 25,000 distinct CDR3 sequences, 10% to 15% of which appear only once. The sequencing input was blood. The receptor set was obtained from a male donor with ankylosing spondylitis or in good health (not recorded which).

In this sample, this clonotype turned up many times. The chain carries TRBV29-1 and TRBJ2-7; 8 bases map to TRBD1. The junction had 5 bases not matched to a gene; V was cut back by 4 bases and J by 0 bases. Per the germline V gene, CDR1 is SQVTM and CDR2 is ANQGSEA. The CDR3 consists of 14 residues. CDR3 coding DNA: TGCAGCGTTGTGGACAGGGACGGCTCCTACGAGCAGTACTTC. Translating it yields CSVVDRDGSYEQYF.

This clonotype is medium-sized. The chain uses TRBV12-3 or TRBV12-4 and TRBJ2-2; D not certain. There are 17 residues in the CDR3. V was cut by 3 bases and J by 0 bases, with 14 bases left in between. The CDR3 region has the DNA TGTGCCAGCAGTTTGAATCGTGGCGCCACGAACACCGGGGAGCTGTTTTTT. Protein: CASSLNRGATNTGELFF.

The chain carries TRBV6-5 and TRBJ2-2; D ambiguous. CDR1 is MNHEY and CDR2 is SVGAGI in the germline V gene. The CDR3 sequence is 11 residues long. With 7 bases removed from V and 5 bases from J, the gap between germline ends came to 5 bases. Here the CDR3 DNA reads TGTGCCAGCAAAGTAACCGGGGAGCTGTTTTTT. It is translated as CASKVTGELFF.

This clonotype appeared many times. The chain joins TRBV12-5 to TRBJ2-5; D ambiguous. The germline CDR1 and CDR2 sequences are LGHNT and FRNRAP. V was cut by 7 bases and J by 1 base, with 4 bases left in between. This CDR3 has 11 residues. The CDR3 nucleotides read TGTGCTAGTGCCCTCCAAGAGACCCAGTACTTC. Amino acid sequence: CASALQETQYF.

This rearrangement joins TRBV4-3 to TRBJ2-3; the D is unclear. The V end was cut by 0 bases, the J end by 2 bases, with 6 bases between. Germline CDR1 is LGHNA and CDR2 is YSLEER. The CDR3 is 14 amino acids. The CDR3 nucleotides are TGCGCCAGCAGCCAAGACTCGCACACAGATACGCAGTATTTT. Its protein is CASSQDSHTDTQYF.

The chain links TRBV7-2 to TRBJ2-1, with TRBD2 matching over 10 bases. Germline V gene data show CDR1 as SGHTA and CDR2 as FQGNSA. The CDR3 has 15 amino acids. V was clipped by 2 bases and J by 9 bases; unmatched bases: 7. For the CDR3, the DNA is TGTGCCAGCAGCTTAATCCTAGCGGGGGACGGTGAGCAGTTCTTC. Amino acid sequence: CASSLILAGDGEQFF. The whole variable domain, remainder taken from reference TRBV7-2 and TRBJ2-1, is GAGVSQSPSNKVTEKGKDVELRCDPISGHTALYWYRQSLGQGLEFLIYFQGNSAPDKSGLPSDRFSAERTGGSVSTLTIQRTQQEDSAVYLCASSLILAGDGEQFFGPGTRLTVL.

This clonotype was counted ten times or more. The chain uses TRBV12-3 or TRBV12-4 and TRBJ1-5; 8 bases agree with TRBD1. The ends lost 6 bases at V and 7 bases at J; junction bases unmatched: 11. The CDR3 is 15 amino acids. The CDR3 sequence: CASSPRGQGNQPQHF. CDR3 coding DNA: TGTGCCAGCAGCCCCAGGGGGCAGGGTAACCAGCCCCAGCATTTT.

This clonotype turned up a few times. This chain uses TRBV27 with TRBJ1-2; TRBD1 is a possible D gene (5 bases). V was cut by 6 bases and J by 5 bases, with 16 bases left in between. The V gene's germline CDR1 is MNHEY and CDR2 SMNVEV (reference sequence). The CDR3 spans 14 residues. CDR3 sequence (DNA): TGTGCCAGCAGGCAGGGCACAATTCCTTATGGCTACACCTTC. Protein product: CASRQGTIPYGYTF.

This clonotype has ten or more counts. The rearrangement joins TRBV12-3 or TRBV12-4 to TRBJ1-2; D might be TRBD1 (5 bases). The V end was cut by 7 bases, the J end by 5 bases, with 20 bases between. The CDR3 sequence is 15 residues long. CDR3 sequence (DNA): TGTGCCAGCACCCTGGGACGGTTGGGGGGGTATGGCTACACCTTC. Translating it yields CASTLGRLGGYGYTF.

This clonotype was detected ten times or more. V is TRBV7-2 and J is TRBJ2-3, with 8 bases lining up with TRBD2. V gave up 2 bases and J gave up 6 bases; unmatched junction bases: 4. The CDR3 is made up of 14 amino acids. From germline, CDR1 is SGHTA and CDR2 FQGNSA. In nucleotides, the CDR3 is TGTGCCAGCAGCTTATCCGGGGGGGAGGATACGCAGTATTTT. Translating gives CASSLSGGEDTQYF. Together with reference TRBV7-2 and TRBJ2-3, the CDR3 gives the full variable domain: GAGVSQSPSNKVTEKGKDVELRCDPISGHTALYWYRQSLGQGLEFLIYFQGNSAPDKSGLPSDRFSAERTGGSVSTLTIQRTQQEDSAVYLCASSLSGGEDTQYFGPGTRLTVL.

V and J are TRBV29-1 and TRBJ2-3; unclear D gene. This CDR3 has 13 residues. V dropped 1 base and J dropped 0 bases, with 5 bases sitting between them. From germline, CDR1 is SQVTM and CDR2 ANQGSEA. The DNA of the CDR3 is TGCAGCGTTGAAGGAGCTAGCACAGATACGCAGTATTTT. As protein: CSVEGASTDTQYF.

This clonotype was counted only a few times. This chain links TRBV24-1 with TRBJ2-1; D may be TRBD2 (6 bases). Trimming took off 5 bases at V and 9 bases at J, with 22 bases between the two ends. Germline V gene sequence: CDR1 KGHDR, CDR2 SFDVKD. CDR3 length: 16 residues. DNA for the CDR3: TGTGCCACCAGTGGGGGGGTAGCGGCGTCCAGCGGTGAGCAGTTCTTC. Its translation is CATSGGVAASSGEQFF.

V is TRBV5-6 and J is TRBJ1-5; D is unclear. Germline V CDR1 and CDR2: SGHDT, YYEEEE. Trimming stripped 0 bases from V and 0 bases from J, with 7 bases between. The CDR3 loop spans 15 amino acids. Written as DNA, the CDR3 is TGTGCCAGCAGCTTGGGAGGGTATAGCAATCAGCCCCAGCATTTT. Its protein is CASSLGGYSNQPQHF.

The chain links TRBV20-1 to TRBJ2-5; D not certain. This CDR3 is 13 amino acids long. Germline lookup yields CDR1 DFQATT and CDR2 SNEGSKA (reference sequence). V was pared by 1 base and J by 1 base, with 7 bases between. CDR3 protein: CSARGSSQETQYF. CDR3 DNA: TGCAGTGCTAGAGGATCTAGCCAAGAGACCCAGTACTTC.

This chain joins TRBV5-1 and TRBJ2-2, with D perhaps TRBD1 (6 bases). The CDR3 spans 15 residues. CDR1 is SGHRS and CDR2 is YFSETQ in the germline V gene. Trimming removed 0 bases from V and 6 bases from J, with 12 bases in between. CDR3 DNA: TGCGCCAGCAGCTTGGACAGGGCGGCGTCCGGGGAGCTGTTTTTT. Protein: CASSLDRAASGELFF.

This chain links TRBV6-1 with TRBJ2-1; 7 bases are shared with TRBD1. After removal of 6 bases from V and 12 bases from J, the junction contained 11 bases not matched to a gene. Germline loops: CDR1 MNHNS, CDR2 SASEGT. The CDR3 has 13 amino acids. The CDR3 loop reads CASRPGTALSQFF. The DNA for the CDR3 is TGTGCCAGCAGGCCTGGGACAGCCTTGTCGCAGTTCTTC.

This clonotype occurred many times. V usage is TRBV12-3 or TRBV12-4 and J usage is TRBJ2-1; D call uncertain. The CDR3 extends over 15 amino acids. V was clipped by 8 bases and J by 1 base, with 15 bases between them. The chain's CDR3 is CASRLVRSSYNEQFF. CDR3 nucleotides: TGTGCCAGCCGCTTGGTTCGGTCTTCCTACAATGAGCAGTTCTTC.

The sample holds a few counts of this clonotype. V is TRBV12-3 or TRBV12-4 and J is TRBJ1-4; D is ambiguous. V lost 6 bases and J lost 5, with 16 bases in between. This CDR3 comprises 15 residues. CDR3 protein: CASSPSGRRNEKLFF. The DNA of the CDR3 is TGTGCCAGCAGCCCATCGGGAAGGCGGAATGAAAAACTGTTTTTT.

At least ten counts were recorded for this clonotype. The J gene is TRBJ2-3, the V gene TRBV5-6; TRBD2 matches 12 bases. Germline V gene data show CDR1 as SGHDT and CDR2 as YYEEEE. V shed 1 base and J 5 bases; nucleotides not matched to a gene: 11. The CDR3 spans 18 residues. The CDR3 here is CASSLRSSGRALGDTQYF. CDR3 bases: TGTGCCAGCAGCTTGCGGTCTAGCGGGAGGGCCCTCGGAGATACGCAGTATTTT.

This clonotype was recorded many times. The chain combines TRBV11-1 with TRBJ2-1, with a tentative D call TRBD2 (5 bases). The germline CDR1 and CDR2 sequences are SGHAT and FQDESV (reference sequence). The germline V and J ends were trimmed by 5 bases and 8 bases, with 16 bases remaining between them. This CDR3 is built from 14 residues. This CDR3 reads CASSQVGMVDEQFF. The CDR3 DNA follows: TGTGCCAGCAGCCAGGTCGGGATGGTGGATGAGCAGTTCTTC.

This clonotype was detected ten times or more. V gene TRBV29-1 combines with J gene TRBJ2-2, with 12 bases lining up with TRBD2. CDR3 length: 15 residues. CDR1 and CDR2 (germline): SQVTM, ANQGSEA. The V gene end was trimmed by 6 bases and the J gene end by 3 bases; junction bases not matched to a gene: 5. In nucleotides, the CDR3 is TGCAGCGTCAGGACTAGCGGGGAGTACACCGGGGAGCTGTTTTTT. Translation: CSVRTSGEYTGELFF.

This clonotype was counted only a few times. The rearrangement joins TRBV12-3 or TRBV12-4 to TRBJ2-5; D tentatively fits TRBD1 or TRBD2 (5 bases each). This CDR3 region has 13 residues. Trimming stripped 3 bases from V and 1 base from J, with 6 bases between. The CDR3 sequence is CASSFGTQETQYF. The CDR3 nucleotides read TGTGCCAGCAGTTTCGGGACCCAAGAGACCCAGTACTTC.

The chain carries TRBV7-3 and TRBJ2-1, with 8 positions matching TRBD2. Per the germline V gene, CDR1 is SGHTA and CDR2 is FQGTGA. J gave up 9 bases and V 1 base, and 11 bases lay outside the gene matches. The CDR3 has 16 residues. CDR3 sequence: CASSLMPRGAQVEQFF. As DNA, the CDR3 is TGTGCCAGCAGCTTAATGCCGCGGGGGGCCCAGGTTGAGCAGTTCTTC.

This clonotype was counted a few times. V and J are TRBV28 and TRBJ1-2; 7 nucleotides line up with TRBD1. CDR3 length: 13 amino acids. Germline V gives CDR1 MDHEN, CDR2 SYDVKM. With V trimmed by 6 bases and J by 2 bases, 3 bases remained unmatched. The CDR3 coding sequence is TGTGCCAGCAGCCCGACAGGGAACTATGGCTACACCTTC. Its translation is CASSPTGNYGYTF.

This chain connects TRBV29-1 to TRBJ2-5; weak D call: TRBD1 (5 bases). Per germline, CDR1 SQVTM and CDR2 ANQGSEA. This CDR3 is built from 13 residues. Trimming took off 3 bases at V and 4 bases at J, with 12 bases between the two ends. CDR3 nucleotides: TGCAGCGTTGAGGCCAGGGTGGGAGAGACCCAGTACTTC. It is translated as CSVEARVGETQYF. Based on the CDR3 plus reference TRBV29-1 and TRBJ2-5, the full variable domain is SAVISQKPSRDICQRGTSLTIQCQVDSQVTMMFWYRQQPGQSLTLIATANQGSEATYESGFVIDKFPISRPNLTFSTLTVSNMSPEDSSIYLCSVEARVGETQYFGPGTRLLVL.

This clonotype showed up just a few times. The V call is TRBV20-1, the J call TRBJ2-1, with unresolved D. CDR1 DFQATT and CDR2 SNEGSKA come from the germline V gene (reference sequence). The CDR3 spans 14 residues. The ends were cut back, 2 bases at V and 5 bases at J, with 13 bases in the middle. The CDR3 nucleotides are TGCAGTGCTAGAAACCCCCGGACGGACAATGAGCAGTTCTTC. Translating it yields CSARNPRTDNEQFF.

This chain joins TRBV4-3 and TRBJ2-7; D remains ambiguous. Per germline, CDR1 LGHNA and CDR2 YSLEER. V lost 1 base and J 2 bases, leaving 0 bases between the germline ends. This CDR3 region has 11 residues. The CDR3 is CASSQAYEQYV. The CDR3 coding sequence is TGCGCCAGCAGCCAAGCCTACGAGCAGTACGTC.

This rearrangement joins TRBV20-1 to TRBJ2-1; no reliable D call. The V gene's germline CDR1 is DFQATT and CDR2 SNEGSKA (reference sequence). The CDR3 has 14 residues. V shed 0 bases and J shed 9 bases, with 15 bases lying between them. CDR3 in DNA: TGCAGTGCTAGAGATTGGGAATTTGGCCTTGAGCAGTTCTTC. This gives the protein CSARDWEFGLEQFF.

Worth noting for this clonotype: One end of the junction is discordant with germline, which a read error may explain. CDR3 sequence: CASSPISQANVQTF. The CDR3 nucleotides are TGTGCCAGCAGCCCGATAAGCCAGGCCAACGTCCAGACTTTC. The V call is TRBV7-2, the J call TRBJ2-6; D is unresolved. The CDR3 has 14 residues. Per the germline V gene, CDR1 is SGHTA and CDR2 is FQGNSA.

V and J are TRBV7-2 and TRBJ1-1, with D hard to call. The CDR3 is 14 amino acids. Germline V gene lookup returns CDR1 SGHTA and CDR2 FQGNSA. V lost 2 bases to trimming and J lost 3 bases, with 10 bases between them. The CDR3: CASSLLSGDTEAFF. As DNA, the CDR3 is TGTGCCAGCAGCTTACTTTCCGGGGACACTGAAGCTTTCTTT.

The V gene is TRBV20-1, the J gene TRBJ1-2; 8 nucleotides align to TRBD1. This CDR3 comprises 11 residues. Germline CDR1 and CDR2: DFQATT and SNEGSKA (reference sequence). Trimming took 6 bases from V and 8 from J; bases not matched to a gene: 5. This CDR3 reads CSAAGQGGYTF. The CDR3 DNA follows: TGCAGTGCGGCAGGACAGGGAGGCTACACCTTC.